One and the same sample provided the 21 T cell receptor beta chains below, sequenced in a study of blood T cell repertoires in COVID-19. The method was immunoSEQ multiplex PCR; TCRdb's version includes in-frame clones alone and lacks a portion of them. Of about 180,000 clones in the sample, about 85% were seen once. Sequenced sample: peripheral blood. The source of these receptors is a woman aged 25 to 45 with active or convalescent COVID-19.

CDR3 in DNA: TGTGCCAGCAGCGTAGATCCCTTCGGGACAGGGGGGAGCACAGATACGCAGTATTTT. Its translation is CASSVDPFGTGGSTDTQYF. This sequence joins TRBV9 and TRBJ2-3, with 11 bases identical to TRBD1. Germline CDR1 and CDR2: SGDLS and YYNGEE. CDR3 length equals 19 residues. V shed 0 bases and J 0 bases; nucleotides not matched to a gene: 9. The whole variable domain, remainder taken from reference TRBV9 and TRBJ2-3, is DSGVTQTPKHLITATGQRVTLRCSPRSGDLSVYWYQQSLDQGLQFLIQYYNGEERAKGNILERFSAQQFPDLHSELNLSSLELGDSALYFCASSVDPFGTGGSTDTQYFGPGTRLTVL.

In this sample, this clone turned up once. The rearrangement joins TRBV9 to TRBJ1-2, with 8 positions matching TRBD1. The CDR3 length is 14 residues. Trimming removed 3 bases from V and 5 bases from J; junction bases left unmatched: 6. CDR1 and CDR2 from the germline V gene are SGDLS and YYNGEE. The CDR3 region is CASSESQGGYGYTF. As DNA, the CDR3 is TGTGCCAGCAGCGAATCACAGGGGGGGTATGGCTACACCTTC.

The V and J genes are TRBV24-1 and TRBJ1-1; 7 bases map to TRBD1. The CDR3 totals 15 residues. J was trimmed by 5 bases and V by 3 bases; bases with no gene match: 8. Germline CDR1 KGHDR, CDR2 SFDVKD. The CDR3 DNA reads as TGTGCCACCAGTGATCCAACAGGGGATCGGACTGAAGCTTTCTTT. Amino acids: CATSDPTGDRTEAFF.

The rearrangement uses TRBV10-2 and TRBJ2-7, with 12 bases aligning to TRBD2. With V trimmed by 4 bases and J by 4 bases, 5 bases remained unmatched. This CDR3 has 15 residues. Per germline, CDR1 WSHSY and CDR2 SAAADI. The CDR3 loop reads CASSAGLAGIYEQYF. CDR3 sequence (DNA): TGCGCCAGCAGTGCAGGACTAGCGGGAATATACGAGCAGTACTTC.

The chain carries TRBV7-2 and TRBJ2-1, with D possibly TRBD2 on 6 matching bases. The CDR3 extends over 17 amino acids. Between the trimmed V and J ends, which lost 3 bases and 3 bases, there was a span of 18 bases. Germline assignment: CDR1 SGHTA and CDR2 FQGNSA. The CDR3 DNA sequence: TGTGCCAGCAGCTTTCAGCCCGGGACTTGGGACTACAATGAGCAGTTCTTC. It translates to CASSFQPGTWDYNEQFF.

This clone came up a few times. The gene calls are TRBV6-6 and TRBJ2-2; the match to TRBD1 covers 8 bases. This CDR3 has 16 residues. V lost 2 bases, J lost 0 bases, and 2 bases stayed unmatched. Germline V gives CDR1 MNHNY, CDR2 SVGAGI (reference sequence). Here the CDR3 reads CASSYTGGTNTGELFF. The CDR3, as DNA: TGTGCCAGCAGTTACACAGGGGGTACGAACACCGGGGAGCTGTTTTTT.

V gene TRBV5-1 combines with J gene TRBJ1-3; 12 bases map to TRBD1. The germline V gene encodes CDR1 SGHRS and CDR2 YFSETQ. The CDR3 is made up of 16 amino acids. The V segment lost 3 bases and the J segment 5 bases; nucleotides outside the gene matches: 6. CDR3 sequence: CASSWSGTGGRNTIYF. CDR3 DNA sequence: TGCGCCAGCAGCTGGAGCGGGACAGGGGGCCGAAACACCATATATTTT.

V and J are TRBV18 and TRBJ1-1; TRBD1 matches 7 bases. In germline, CDR1 is KGHSH, CDR2 LQKENI. V lost 6 bases and J lost 4; bases outside the gene matches: 8. The CDR3 runs to 14 residues. The CDR3 reads CASSHGTETTEAFF. Written as DNA, the CDR3 is TGTGCCAGCTCTCATGGGACAGAGACCACTGAAGCTTTCTTT.

This clone was seen only once. J is TRBJ2-7 and V is TRBV30; the D gene is possibly TRBD1 (6 bases). The germline CDR1 and CDR2 sequences are GTSNPN and SVGIG (reference sequence). The CDR3 sequence is 13 residues long. V was clipped by 3 bases and J by 1 base, with 10 bases between them. The CDR3, as DNA: TGTGCCTGGAGAGGGGGTTCGTCCTACGAGCAGTACTTC. This gives the protein CAWRGGSSYEQYF.

The chain joins TRBV10-1 to TRBJ2-1; 8 nucleotides match TRBD1. CDR3 size: 16 residues. After removal of 0 bases from V and 8 bases from J, the junction contained 9 bases not matched to a gene. CDR1 is WNHNN, CDR2 SYGVQD, per germline (reference sequence). The CDR3: CASSESEGQAIDEQFF. In nucleotides, the CDR3 is TGCGCCAGCAGTGAGTCGGAGGGACAGGCCATCGATGAGCAGTTCTTC.

The rearrangement uses TRBV6-5 and TRBJ1-4, with 7 bases that match TRBD1. Trimming at V came to 5 bases and at J to 3 bases, leaving 3 bases not matched to a gene. This CDR3 has 14 amino acids. Germline CDR1 MNHEY, CDR2 SVGAGI. This chain's CDR3 is CASSRTGANEKLFF. For the CDR3, the DNA is TGTGCCAGCAGTCGGACAGGAGCTAATGAAAAACTGTTTTTT.

The J gene is TRBJ2-6, the V gene TRBV4-1, with TRBD1 identical over 9 bases. Per germline, CDR1 MGHRA and CDR2 YSYEKL. V lost 4 bases, J lost 0 bases, and 10 bases stayed unmatched. The CDR3 loop spans 19 amino acids. The CDR3, as DNA: TGCGCCAGCAGCCGTCGCGGGACAGGGCGAGGCTCTGGGGCCAACGTCCTGACTTTC. Its translation: CASSRRGTGRGSGANVLTF.

This chain connects TRBV5-5 to TRBJ1-3, with D possibly being TRBD1 (6 bases). Per the germline V gene, CDR1 is SGHKS and CDR2 is YYEKEE (reference sequence). The CDR3 has 15 amino acids. Deletions cut 4 bases from V and 3 bases from J, with 14 bases between. The chain's CDR3 is CASSPDRTFGNTIYF. CDR3 DNA sequence: TGTGCCAGCAGCCCCGACAGGACCTTTGGAAACACCATATATTTT.

This rearrangement joins TRBV11-2 to TRBJ2-7; TRBD1 matches at 8 bases. CDR3 length equals 14 residues. Germline CDR1 reads SGHAT; CDR2 reads FQNNGV. Unmatched junction bases numbered 6, after V lost 5 bases and J lost 3 bases. This chain's CDR3 is CASSLTGADYEQYF. In DNA, the CDR3 is TGTGCCAGCAGCCTGACAGGGGCCGACTACGAGCAGTACTTC.

V and J are TRBV27 and TRBJ2-3; D might be TRBD1 (5 bases). The CDR3 is 14 amino acids. V was cut by 3 bases and J by 5 bases, with 12 bases left in between. Germline V CDR1 and CDR2: MNHEY, SMNVEV (reference sequence). The CDR3 protein is CASSFLRGGDTQYF. DNA for the CDR3: TGTGCCAGCAGTTTTTTAAGGGGTGGAGATACGCAGTATTTT.

This clone is a singleton in its sample. This chain links TRBV5-1 with TRBJ2-1; 9 nucleotides match TRBD2. Germline CDR1 is SGHRS and CDR2 is YFSETQ. Losses at the gene ends were 2 bases for V and 7 bases for J; bases not matched to a gene: 10. CDR3 length: 16 amino acids. The DNA of the CDR3 is TGCGCCAGCAGCTTATCGGCGGGAGGGGCGAGTAATGAGCAGTTCTTC. Encoded protein: CASSLSAGGASNEQFF. The full variable domain, in which reference TRBV5-1 and TRBJ2-1 provide the parts outside the CDR3, is KAGVTQTPRYLIKTRGQQVTLSCSPISGHRSVSWYQQTPGQGLQFLFEYFSETQRNKGNFPGRFSGRQFSNSRSEMNVSTLELGDSALYLCASSLSAGGASNEQFFGPGTRLTVL.

The chain joins TRBV5-6 to TRBJ2-7, with D perhaps TRBD2 (5 bases). Germline V gene sequence: CDR1 SGHDT, CDR2 YYEEEE. This CDR3 region has 11 residues. V lost 2 bases and J 7 bases, leaving 7 bases between the germline ends. The CDR3 spells CASSFRGEQYF. The DNA of the CDR3 is TGTGCCAGCAGCTTCAGAGGGGAGCAGTACTTC.

The CDR3 loop reads CASSHRVAGNTIYF. The CDR3 nucleotides read TGTGCCAGCAGCCACAGGGTTGCGGGAAACACCATATATTTT. This chain links TRBV3-1 (or the pseudogene TRBV3-2) with TRBJ1-3, with D perhaps matching TRBD1 (5 bases). Germline values: CDR1 LGHDT, CDR2 YNNKEL (reference sequence). CDR3 length: 14 amino acids. Trimming took 3 bases from V and 4 from J, leaving 10 bases between them.

This clone was observed a single time. The CDR3 sequence is CASSRDRGQPQHF. CDR3 nucleotides: TGTGCCAGCAGCCGGGACAGGGGTCAGCCCCAGCATTTT. The chain combines TRBV27 with TRBJ1-5, with 10 bases that match TRBD1. V trimming: 6 bases; J trimming: 6 bases; junction bases outside the gene matches: 2. Looked up from germline, CDR1 is MNHEY and CDR2 is SMNVEV (reference sequence). The CDR3 is 13 amino acids.

The CDR3 bases are TGTGCCAGCAGTTTAGGACCCGGGGGGGCTAATGAAAAACTGTTTTTT. Translating it yields CASSLGPGGANEKLFF. The chain has TRBV28 and TRBJ1-4; tentatively, D is TRBD1 (5 bases). The CDR3 runs to 16 residues. The V end lost 2 bases, the J end lost 3 bases, and 13 bases lay between the germline ends. The germline CDR1 and CDR2 sequences are MDHEN and SYDVKM.

V and J are TRBV11-3 and TRBJ1-6; the D is unclear. Per germline, CDR1 SGHNT and CDR2 YENEEA. With 0 bases removed from V and 9 bases from J, the gap between germline ends came to 9 bases. This CDR3 is built from 14 residues. The CDR3 here is CASSLESGFSPLHF. The CDR3 nucleotides read TGTGCCAGCAGCTTAGAGTCGGGTTTTTCACCCCTCCACTTT.